A single sample is the source of the 9 T cell receptor beta chains below, sequenced in a study of breast tumors, draining lymph nodes, adjacent tissues (TCRdb year 2016). Lymph node samples came from the axillary draining lymph nodes of breast cancer patients. The library was prepared using multiplex PCR. Sequencing took place on an Illumina HiSeq 2000. TCRdb reprocessing: public reads trimmed at Q25 with fastp, clones called with MiXCR, in-frame beta chains kept. Rows with one shared CDR3 protein collapse into an entry with the most common genes and DNA. This sample comprises approximately 200,000 distinct CDR3 sequences, 31% of them detected only once. The top ten clones comprise 4.3% of the sample. Sequenced: axillary lymph node tissue. These receptors came from a female donor with breast cancer. Some clones in this sample may be carry-over from other donors' samples.

This clonotype has a count of ten or more. The CDR3: CASSPGQGMGETQYF. In DNA, the CDR3 is TGTGCCAGCAGCCCCGGACAGGGGATGGGAGAGACCCAGTACTTC. This chain links TRBV9 with TRBJ2-5; TRBD1 matches at 9 bases. CDR1 and CDR2 from the germline V gene are SGDLS and YYNGEE. V shed 4 bases, J shed 4 bases, and the junction held 8 bases outside the gene matches. The CDR3 has 15 amino acids. Based on the CDR3 plus reference TRBV9 and TRBJ2-5, the full variable domain is DSGVTQTPKHLITATGQRVTLRCSPRSGDLSVYWYQQSLDQGLQFLIQYYNGEERAKGNILERFSAQQFPDLHSELNLSSLELGDSALYFCASSPGQGMGETQYFGPGTRLLVL.

A note on this clonotype: A clone one base away is much larger, so this may be a read error. This chain connects TRBV6-2 or TRBV6-3 to TRBJ2-3; D perhaps matches TRBD2 (6 bases). V lost 6 bases and J lost 0, with 13 bases in between. CDR3 length: 15 residues. CDR1 and CDR2 (germline): MNHEY, SVGEGT. The CDR3 nucleotides read TGTGCCAGCAGCCACCAGGGACTTAGCACAGATACGCAGTATTTT. As protein: CASSHQGLSTDTQYF.

V and J are TRBV7-8 and TRBJ2-1; TRBD2 matches 9 bases. Germline values: CDR1 SGHVS, CDR2 FQNEAQ. The CDR3 runs to 14 residues. Trimming cost V 6 bases and J 10 bases; bases outside gene matches: 10. CDR3 sequence reads: CASSRGGGRQEQFF. The CDR3, as DNA: TGTGCCAGCAGTCGCGGGGGGGGGCGCCAAGAGCAGTTCTTC.

The chain carries TRBV5-8 and TRBJ1-2; possible D gene TRBD1, 5 bases. This CDR3 spans 16 amino acids. V was trimmed by 3 bases and J by 1 base, leaving 16 bases between them. From germline, CDR1 is SGHTS and CDR2 YDEGEE. CDR3 DNA sequence: TGTGCCAGCAGCTCTGGTCCCGGGGGGAGTAACTATGGCTACACCTTC. This codes for CASSSGPGGSNYGYTF.

V and J are TRBV12-3 or TRBV12-4 and TRBJ2-7; 9 bases are a match to TRBD1. The CDR3 sequence is 15 residues long. J was trimmed by 9 bases and V by 4 bases; bases with no gene match: 13. DNA for the CDR3: TGTGCCAGCAGTTCCGTCGGGACAGGGTGGAACGGGCAGTACTTC. The encoded protein is CASSSVGTGWNGQYF.

Turning to this clonotype: A much more abundant neighbour one base away suggests this may be a read error. The V gene is TRBV6-2 or TRBV6-3, the J gene TRBJ1-5, with D perhaps TRBD1 (5 bases). This CDR3 contains 16 residues. The V gene's germline CDR1 is MNHEY and CDR2 SVGEGT. The CDR3: CACSRALGRSNQPQHF. The CDR3 nucleotides are TGTGCCTGCAGTCGTGCCCTGGGACGGAGCAATCAGCCCCAGCATTTT.

This clonotype was counted many times. This chain connects TRBV25-1 to TRBJ2-5; D may match TRBD1 or TRBD2 (5 bases each). CDR3 length equals 14 residues. Looked up from germline, CDR1 is MGHDK and CDR2 is SYGVNS. V shed 1 base and J shed 5 bases, with 11 bases lying between them. The CDR3 loop is CASSELGDWETQYF. In DNA, the CDR3 is TGTGCCAGCAGTGAATTGGGGGATTGGGAGACCCAGTACTTC.

For this clonotype: A much more abundant neighbour one base away suggests this may be a read error. The final CDR3 position lacks the conserved phenylalanine or tryptophan, pointing to a likely read error. V and J are TRBV9 and TRBJ1-2; possibly TRBD1 for D (6 bases). This CDR3 spans 13 amino acids. Deletions cut 2 bases from V and 11 bases from J, with 16 bases between. Germline CDR1 is SGDLS and CDR2 is YYNGEE. CDR3 region: CASSVLTPGTYTS. CDR3 bases: TGTGCCAGCAGCGTTTTGACACCCGGGACATACACCTCC.

Notes on this clonotype: This clone may be a read error of a much larger clone one base away. The CDR3 is CAWNVGGFGNTIYF. The DNA for the CDR3 is TGTGCCTGGAATGTGGGGGGATTTGGAAACACCATATATTTT. The chain employs TRBV30 and TRBJ1-3; tentative D call: TRBD1 (5 bases). The CDR3 consists of 14 residues. The V and J ends lost 4 bases and 3 bases respectively, with 13 bases between them. CDR1 is GTSNPN, CDR2 SVGIG, per germline (reference sequence).